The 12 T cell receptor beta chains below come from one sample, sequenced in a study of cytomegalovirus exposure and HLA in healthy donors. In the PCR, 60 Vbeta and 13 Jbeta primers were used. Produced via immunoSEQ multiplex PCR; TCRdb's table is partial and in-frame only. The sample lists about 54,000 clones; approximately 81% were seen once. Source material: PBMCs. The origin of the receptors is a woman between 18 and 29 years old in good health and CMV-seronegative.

The CDR3 nucleotides are TGTGCCAGCAGTGAAGCCTATCAGCCCCAGCATTTT. Translation gives CASSEAYQPQHF. J is TRBJ1-5 and V is TRBV2; D unresolved. The CDR3 extends over 12 amino acids. CDR1 is SNHLY, CDR2 FYNNEI, per germline. The V gene lost 0 bases and the J gene lost 5 bases, with 2 bases spanning the gap.

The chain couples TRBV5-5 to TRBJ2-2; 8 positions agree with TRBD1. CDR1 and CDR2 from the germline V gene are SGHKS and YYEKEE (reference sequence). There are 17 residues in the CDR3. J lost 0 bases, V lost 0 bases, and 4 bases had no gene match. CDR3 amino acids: CASSLAQGATNTGELFF. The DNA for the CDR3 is TGTGCCAGCAGCTTGGCCCAGGGGGCGACGAACACCGGGGAGCTGTTTTTT.

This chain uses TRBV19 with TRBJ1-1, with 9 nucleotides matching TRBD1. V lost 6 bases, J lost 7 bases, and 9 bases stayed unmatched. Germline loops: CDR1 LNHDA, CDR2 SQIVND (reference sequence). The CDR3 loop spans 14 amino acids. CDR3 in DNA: TGTGCCAGTAGACTCCGGGACAGGGAGGTTGAAGCTTTCTTT. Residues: CASRLRDREVEAFF.

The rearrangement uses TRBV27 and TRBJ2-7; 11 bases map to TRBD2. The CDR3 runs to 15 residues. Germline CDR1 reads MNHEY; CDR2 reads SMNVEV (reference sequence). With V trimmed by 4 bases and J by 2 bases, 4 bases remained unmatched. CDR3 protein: CASSWGTSGPYEQYF. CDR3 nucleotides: TGTGCCAGCAGTTGGGGGACTAGCGGACCCTACGAGCAGTACTTC.

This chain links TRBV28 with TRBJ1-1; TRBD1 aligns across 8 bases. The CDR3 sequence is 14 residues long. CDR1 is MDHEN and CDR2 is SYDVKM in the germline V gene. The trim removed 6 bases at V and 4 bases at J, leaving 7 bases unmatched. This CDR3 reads CASSSDRVSTEAFF. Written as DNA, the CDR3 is TGTGCCAGCAGCTCGGACAGGGTAAGCACTGAAGCTTTCTTT. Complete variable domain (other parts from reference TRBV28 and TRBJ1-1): DVKVTQSSRYLVKRTGEKVFLECVQDMDHENMFWYRQDPGLGLRLIYFSYDVKMKEKGDIPEGYSVSREKKERFSLILESASTNQTSMYLCASSSDRVSTEAFFGQGTRLTVV.

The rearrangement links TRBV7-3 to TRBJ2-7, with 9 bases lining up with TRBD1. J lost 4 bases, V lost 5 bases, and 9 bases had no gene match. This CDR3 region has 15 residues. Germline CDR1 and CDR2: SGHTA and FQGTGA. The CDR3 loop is CASSKTGTGNYEQYF. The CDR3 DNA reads TGTGCCAGCAGCAAGACCGGGACAGGGAATTACGAGCAGTACTTC. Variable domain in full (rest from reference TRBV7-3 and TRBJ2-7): GAGVSQTPSNKVTEKGKYVELRCDPISGHTALYWYRQSLGQGPEFLIYFQGTGAADDSGLPNDRFFAVRPEGSVSTLKIQRTERGDSAVYLCASSKTGTGNYEQYFGPGTRLTVT.

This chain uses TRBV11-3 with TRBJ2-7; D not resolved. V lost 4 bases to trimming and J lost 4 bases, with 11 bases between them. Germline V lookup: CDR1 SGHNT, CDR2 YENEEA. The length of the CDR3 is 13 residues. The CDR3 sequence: CASSSGTPYEQYF. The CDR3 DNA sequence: TGTGCCAGCAGCTCAGGTACCCCTTACGAGCAGTACTTC.

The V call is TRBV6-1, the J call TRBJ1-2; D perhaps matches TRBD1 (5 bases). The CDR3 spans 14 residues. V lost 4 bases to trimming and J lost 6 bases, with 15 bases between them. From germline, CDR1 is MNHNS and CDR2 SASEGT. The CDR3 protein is CASSGLGLAHGYTF. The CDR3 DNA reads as TGTGCCAGCAGTGGCTTGGGACTCGCCCATGGCTACACCTTC.

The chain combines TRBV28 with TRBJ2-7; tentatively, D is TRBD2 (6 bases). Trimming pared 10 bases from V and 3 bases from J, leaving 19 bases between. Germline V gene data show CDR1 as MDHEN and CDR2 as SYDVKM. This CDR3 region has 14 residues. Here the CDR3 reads CANSGVPLFYEQYF. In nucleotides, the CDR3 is TGTGCCAACTCGGGGGTACCTCTCTTCTACGAGCAGTACTTC.

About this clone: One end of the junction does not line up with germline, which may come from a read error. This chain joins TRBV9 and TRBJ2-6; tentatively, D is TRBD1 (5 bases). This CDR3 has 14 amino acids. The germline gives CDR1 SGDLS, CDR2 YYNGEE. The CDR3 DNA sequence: TGTGCCAGCAGCGTAGGAGATGGGGCCAACGGCCTGACTTTC. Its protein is CASSVGDGANGLTF.

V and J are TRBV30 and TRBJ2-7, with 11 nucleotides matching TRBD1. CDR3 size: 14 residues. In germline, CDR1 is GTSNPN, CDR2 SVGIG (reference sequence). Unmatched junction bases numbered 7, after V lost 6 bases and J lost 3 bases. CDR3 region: CACVGGQGVYEQYF. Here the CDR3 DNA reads TGTGCCTGTGTGGGGGGACAGGGGGTCTACGAGCAGTACTTC.

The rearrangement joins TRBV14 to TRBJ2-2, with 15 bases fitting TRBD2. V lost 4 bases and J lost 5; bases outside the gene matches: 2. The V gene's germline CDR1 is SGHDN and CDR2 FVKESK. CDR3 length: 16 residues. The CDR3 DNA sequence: TGTGCCAGCAGCCCCGGACTAGCGGGAGGGACCGGGGAGCTGTTTTTT. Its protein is CASSPGLAGGTGELFF.